This note documents a single T cell receptor beta chain sequence. The antigen remains unidentified. Using immunoSEQ multiplex PCR, the repertoire was profiled, and TCRdb retains in-frame clones only, with some absent. The sample yields 40,000 or so clones, approximately 86% seen once. This sample is part of a study of OX40 agonist ivuxolimab in advanced cancers. Findings and limits, study-wide: At 0.1-3.0 mg/kg, partial responders had clonal expansion among the lowest observed.

The germline CDR1 and CDR2 sequences are LGHNA and YSLEER. The length of the CDR3 is 14 residues. Deletions cut 0 bases from V and 5 bases from J, with 8 bases between. The specimen comprised CD4+ or CD8+ T cells sorted from blood, sampled in a trial of the OX40 agonist ivuxolimab. This receptor was obtained from an adult with an advanced solid tumor such as melanoma, head and neck, liver or kidney cancer. The chain is built from TRBV4-3 and TRBJ1-5; D uncertain. CDR3 bases: TGCGCCAGCAGCCAAGAGAGGCACCATCAGCCCCAGCATTTT. This gives the protein CASSQERHHQPQHF.